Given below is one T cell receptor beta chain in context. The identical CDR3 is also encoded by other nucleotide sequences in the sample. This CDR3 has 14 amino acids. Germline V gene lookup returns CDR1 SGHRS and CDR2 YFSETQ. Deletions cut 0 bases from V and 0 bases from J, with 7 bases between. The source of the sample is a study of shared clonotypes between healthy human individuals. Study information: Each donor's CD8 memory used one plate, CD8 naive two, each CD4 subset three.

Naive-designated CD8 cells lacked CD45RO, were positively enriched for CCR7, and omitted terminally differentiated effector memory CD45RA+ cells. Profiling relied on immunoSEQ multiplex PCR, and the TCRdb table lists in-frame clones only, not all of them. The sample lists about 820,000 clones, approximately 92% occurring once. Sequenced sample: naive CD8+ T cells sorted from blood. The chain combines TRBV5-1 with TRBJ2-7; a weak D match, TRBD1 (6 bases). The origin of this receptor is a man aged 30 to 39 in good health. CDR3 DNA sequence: TGCGCCAGCAGCTTGGTACAGGGCTCCTACGAGCAGTACTTC. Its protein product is CASSLVQGSYEQYF.